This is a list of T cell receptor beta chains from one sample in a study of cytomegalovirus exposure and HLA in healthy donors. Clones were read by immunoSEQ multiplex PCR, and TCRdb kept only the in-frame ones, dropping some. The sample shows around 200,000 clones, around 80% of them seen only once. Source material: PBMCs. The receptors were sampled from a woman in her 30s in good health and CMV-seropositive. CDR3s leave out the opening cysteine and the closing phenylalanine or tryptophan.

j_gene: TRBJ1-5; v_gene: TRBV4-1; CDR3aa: ASQPPGSNQPQH
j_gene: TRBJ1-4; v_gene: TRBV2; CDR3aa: ASEDRGNEKLF
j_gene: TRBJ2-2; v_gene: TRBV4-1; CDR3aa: ASSQESGDRGLF
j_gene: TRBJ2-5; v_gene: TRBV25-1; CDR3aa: ASSVRRGSAQY
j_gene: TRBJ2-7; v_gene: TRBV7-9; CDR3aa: ASSLRPGGSYEQY
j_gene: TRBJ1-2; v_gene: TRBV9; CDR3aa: ASSVERAGGGGYT
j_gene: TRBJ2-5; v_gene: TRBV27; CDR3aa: ASSRGGPPVQETQY
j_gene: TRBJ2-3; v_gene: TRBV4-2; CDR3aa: ASSQGDVADSTDTQY
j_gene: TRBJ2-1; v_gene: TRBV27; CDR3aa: AIRGGTNYNEQF
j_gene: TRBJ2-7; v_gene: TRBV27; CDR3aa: ASSSPGQGFYEQY
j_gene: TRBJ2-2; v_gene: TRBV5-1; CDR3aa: ASSLDEGELF
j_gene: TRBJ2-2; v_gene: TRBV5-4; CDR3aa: ASRAGLAGGNTGELF
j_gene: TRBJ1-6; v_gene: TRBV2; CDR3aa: ASSDKGDYNSPLH
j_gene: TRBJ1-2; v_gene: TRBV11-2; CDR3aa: ASSLGEGMVANYGYT
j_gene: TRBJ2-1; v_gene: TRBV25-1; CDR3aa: ASSDVRSGEDNEQF
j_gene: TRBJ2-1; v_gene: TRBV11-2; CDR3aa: ASTDLLAGGYNEQF
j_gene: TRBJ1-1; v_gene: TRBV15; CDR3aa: ATSSTGINAEAF
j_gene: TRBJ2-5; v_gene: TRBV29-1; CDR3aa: SVETGTGGEETQY
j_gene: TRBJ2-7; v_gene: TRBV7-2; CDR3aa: ASSLDGGSYEQY
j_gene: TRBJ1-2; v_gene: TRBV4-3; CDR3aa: ASSQVRSGELLLWGYT
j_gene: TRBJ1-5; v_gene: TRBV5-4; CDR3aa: ASSLDRGNQPQH
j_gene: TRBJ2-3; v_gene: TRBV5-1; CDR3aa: ASSLAGEADSLGADTQY
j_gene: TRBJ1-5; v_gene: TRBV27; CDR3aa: ASKEPDRAVTKNQPQH
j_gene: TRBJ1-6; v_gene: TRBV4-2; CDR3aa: ASSQDTDRVSSPLH
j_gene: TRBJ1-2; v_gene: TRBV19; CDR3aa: ASSIGGGRLYGYT
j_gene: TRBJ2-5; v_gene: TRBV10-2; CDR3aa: ASRTGLGETQY
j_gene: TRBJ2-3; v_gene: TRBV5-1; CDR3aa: ASSLEPSVSTDTQY
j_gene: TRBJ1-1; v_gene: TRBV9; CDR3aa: ASSVDRDTEAF
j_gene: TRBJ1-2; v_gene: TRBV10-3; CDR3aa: AIPADRGLANYGYT
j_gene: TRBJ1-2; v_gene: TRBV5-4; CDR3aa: ASREQGAGYT
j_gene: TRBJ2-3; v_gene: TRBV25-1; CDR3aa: ASSEGATSTDTQY
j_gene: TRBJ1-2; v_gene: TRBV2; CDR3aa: ASSVRGSNYGYT
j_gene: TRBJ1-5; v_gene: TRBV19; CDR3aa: ASKATGLMNQPQH
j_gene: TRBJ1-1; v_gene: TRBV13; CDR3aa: ASIPARWGSAEAF
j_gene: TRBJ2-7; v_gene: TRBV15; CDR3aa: ATSRDSGQGILKTSSYEQY
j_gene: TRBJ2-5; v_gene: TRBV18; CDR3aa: ASSPHPRQDKKTQY
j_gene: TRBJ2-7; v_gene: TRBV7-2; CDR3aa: ASSFSGSPSYEQY
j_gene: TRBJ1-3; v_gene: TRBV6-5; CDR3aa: ASSPRPGSGNTIY
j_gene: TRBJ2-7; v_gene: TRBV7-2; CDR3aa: ASSRYHSGSGYEQY
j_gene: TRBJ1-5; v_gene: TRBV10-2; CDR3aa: ASSELARSNQPQH
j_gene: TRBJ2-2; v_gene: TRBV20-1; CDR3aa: SARFAGELF
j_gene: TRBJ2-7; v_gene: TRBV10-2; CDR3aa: ASRGGAVYEQY
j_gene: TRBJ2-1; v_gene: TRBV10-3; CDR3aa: AISDSKRAYNEQF
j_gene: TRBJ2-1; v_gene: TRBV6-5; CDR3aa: ASSSGQVTYNEQF
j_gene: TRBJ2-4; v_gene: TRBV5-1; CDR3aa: ASSLSPQLAKNIQY
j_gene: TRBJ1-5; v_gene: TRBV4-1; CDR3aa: ASSQPTGRVTQPQH
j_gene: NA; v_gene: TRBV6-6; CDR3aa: ASSLRTVAYEQY
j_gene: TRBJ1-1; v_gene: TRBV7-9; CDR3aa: ASSVSHRDLNTEAF
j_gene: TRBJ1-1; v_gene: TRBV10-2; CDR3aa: ASTGQENTEAF
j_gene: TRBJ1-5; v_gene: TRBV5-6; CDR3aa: ASSPSTGSGNQPQH
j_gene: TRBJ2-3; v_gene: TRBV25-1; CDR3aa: ASYPDNPPDTQY
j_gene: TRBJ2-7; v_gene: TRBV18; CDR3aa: ASSPGTGTYEQY
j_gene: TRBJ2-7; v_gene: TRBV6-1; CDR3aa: ASSEPGLAGYEQY
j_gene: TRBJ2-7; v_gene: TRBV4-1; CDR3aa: ASSQDRGPIEDEQY
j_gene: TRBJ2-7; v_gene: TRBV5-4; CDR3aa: ASSLGGTGDAYEQY